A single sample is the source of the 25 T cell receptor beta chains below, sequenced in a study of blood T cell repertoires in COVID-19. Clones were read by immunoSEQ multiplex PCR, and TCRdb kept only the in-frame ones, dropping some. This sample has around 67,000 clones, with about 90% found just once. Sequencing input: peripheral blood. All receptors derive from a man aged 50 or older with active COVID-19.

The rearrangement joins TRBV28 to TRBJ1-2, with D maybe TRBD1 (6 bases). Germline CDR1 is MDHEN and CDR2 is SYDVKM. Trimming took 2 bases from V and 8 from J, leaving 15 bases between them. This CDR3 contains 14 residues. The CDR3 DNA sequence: TGTGCCAGCAGTTTAAAGGCAGGGGCGGCCGGCTACACCTTC. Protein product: CASSLKAGAAGYTF.

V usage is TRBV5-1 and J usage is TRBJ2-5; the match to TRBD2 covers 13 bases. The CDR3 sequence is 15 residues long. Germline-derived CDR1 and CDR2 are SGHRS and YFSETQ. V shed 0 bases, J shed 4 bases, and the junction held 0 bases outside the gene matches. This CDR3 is CASSLGTSGGETQYF. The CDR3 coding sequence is TGCGCCAGCAGCTTGGGGACTAGCGGGGGAGAGACCCAGTACTTC.

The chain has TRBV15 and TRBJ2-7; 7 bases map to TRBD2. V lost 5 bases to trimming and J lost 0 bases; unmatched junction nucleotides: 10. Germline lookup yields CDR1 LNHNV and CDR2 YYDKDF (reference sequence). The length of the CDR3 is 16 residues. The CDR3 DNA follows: TGTGCCACCAGCGTACGACTAGCCCCGAGCTCCTACGAGCAGTACTTC. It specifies CATSVRLAPSSYEQYF.

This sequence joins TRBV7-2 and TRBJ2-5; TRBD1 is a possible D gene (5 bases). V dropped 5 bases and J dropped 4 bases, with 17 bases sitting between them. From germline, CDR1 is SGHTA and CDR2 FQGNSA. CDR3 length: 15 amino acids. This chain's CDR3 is CASSPRRGQGETQYF. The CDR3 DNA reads TGTGCCAGCAGCCCCCGTAGGGGCCAGGGAGAGACCCAGTACTTC.

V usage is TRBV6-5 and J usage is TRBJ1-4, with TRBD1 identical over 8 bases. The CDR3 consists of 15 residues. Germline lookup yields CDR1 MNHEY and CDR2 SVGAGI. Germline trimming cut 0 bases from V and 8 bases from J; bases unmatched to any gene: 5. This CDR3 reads CASSYSDRVGEKLFF. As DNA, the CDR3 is TGTGCCAGCAGTTACTCGGACAGGGTGGGCGAAAAACTGTTTTTT.

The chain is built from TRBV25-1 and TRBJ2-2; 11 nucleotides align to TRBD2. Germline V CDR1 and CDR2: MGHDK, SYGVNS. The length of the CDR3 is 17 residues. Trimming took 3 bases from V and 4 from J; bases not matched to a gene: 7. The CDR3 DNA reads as TGTGCCAGCAGTGATCCGACTAGCGGGACCCTCACCGGGGAGCTGTTTTTT. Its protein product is CASSDPTSGTLTGELFF.

The CDR3 DNA is TGTGCCAGCACCTTAGCGGGGGGAACAGATACGCAGTATTTT. Translating gives CASTLAGGTDTQYF. The rearrangement joins TRBV28 to TRBJ2-3; TRBD2 matches at 10 bases. Germline loops: CDR1 MDHEN, CDR2 SYDVKM. After removal of 7 bases from V and 3 bases from J, the junction contained 4 bases not matched to a gene. The CDR3 is made up of 14 amino acids.

The CDR3 sequence is CASSPGTRFNEQYF. In DNA, the CDR3 is TGTGCCAGCAGCCCCGGGACTAGGTTCAACGAGCAGTACTTC. The gene calls are TRBV3-1 (or the pseudogene TRBV3-2) and TRBJ2-7; 8 nucleotides agree with TRBD2. The CDR3 is made up of 14 amino acids. The V gene end was trimmed by 4 bases and the J gene end by 5 bases; junction bases not matched to a gene: 7. Germline V gene sequence: CDR1 LGHDT, CDR2 YNNKEL (reference sequence).

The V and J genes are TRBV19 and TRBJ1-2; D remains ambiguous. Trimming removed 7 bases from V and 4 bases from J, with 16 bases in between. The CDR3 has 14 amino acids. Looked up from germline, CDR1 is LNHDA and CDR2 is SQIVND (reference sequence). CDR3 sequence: CASTPRARTYGYTF. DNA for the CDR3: TGTGCCAGTACCCCCAGAGCGAGAACCTATGGCTACACCTTC.

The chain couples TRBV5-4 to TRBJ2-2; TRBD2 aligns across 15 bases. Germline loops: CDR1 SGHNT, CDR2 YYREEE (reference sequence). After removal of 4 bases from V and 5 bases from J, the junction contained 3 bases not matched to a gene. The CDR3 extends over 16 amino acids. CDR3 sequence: CASSAGTSGGTGELFF. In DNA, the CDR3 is TGTGCCAGCAGCGCTGGGACTAGCGGGGGGACCGGGGAGCTGTTTTTT.

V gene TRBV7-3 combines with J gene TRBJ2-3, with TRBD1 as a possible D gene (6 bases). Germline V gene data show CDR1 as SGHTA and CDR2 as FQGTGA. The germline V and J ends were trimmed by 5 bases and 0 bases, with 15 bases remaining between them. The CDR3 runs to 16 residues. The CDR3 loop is CASSPRDTSSTDTQYF. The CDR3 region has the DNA TGTGCCAGCAGCCCCCGGGACACTTCTAGCACAGATACGCAGTATTTT.

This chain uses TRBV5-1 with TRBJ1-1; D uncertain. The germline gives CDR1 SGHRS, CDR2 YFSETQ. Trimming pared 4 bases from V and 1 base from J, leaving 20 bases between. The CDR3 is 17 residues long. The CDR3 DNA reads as TGCGCCAGCAGCCCCGTAACCGGGATCCGAGGGAACACTGAAGCTTTCTTT. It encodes CASSPVTGIRGNTEAFF.

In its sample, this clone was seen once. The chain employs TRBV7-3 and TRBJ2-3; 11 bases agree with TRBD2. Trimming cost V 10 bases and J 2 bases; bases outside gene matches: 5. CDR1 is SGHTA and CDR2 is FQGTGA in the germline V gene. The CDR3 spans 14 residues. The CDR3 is CATRLAGPTDTQYF. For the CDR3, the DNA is TGTGCCACCCGACTAGCGGGACCCACAGATACGCAGTATTTT.

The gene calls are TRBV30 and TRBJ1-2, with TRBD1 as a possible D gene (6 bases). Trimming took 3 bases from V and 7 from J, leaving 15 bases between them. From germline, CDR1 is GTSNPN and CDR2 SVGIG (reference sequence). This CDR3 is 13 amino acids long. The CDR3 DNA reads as TGTGCCTGGAGAAACAGGGTAGTAGTTGGCTACACCTTC. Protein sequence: CAWRNRVVVGYTF. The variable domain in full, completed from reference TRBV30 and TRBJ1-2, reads SQTIHQWPATLVQPVGSPLSLECTVEGTSNPNLYWYRQAAGRGLQLLFYSVGIGQISSEVPQNLSASRPQDRQFILSSKKLLLSDSGFYLCAWRNRVVVGYTFGSGTRLTVV.

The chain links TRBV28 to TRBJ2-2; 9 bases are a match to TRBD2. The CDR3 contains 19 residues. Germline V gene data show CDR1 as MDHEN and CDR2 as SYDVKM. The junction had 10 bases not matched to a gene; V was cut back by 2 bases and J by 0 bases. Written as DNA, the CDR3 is TGTGCCAGCAGTTTAGGCCCCGTCCCTAGCGGGGCGAACACCGGGGAGCTGTTTTTT. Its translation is CASSLGPVPSGANTGELFF.

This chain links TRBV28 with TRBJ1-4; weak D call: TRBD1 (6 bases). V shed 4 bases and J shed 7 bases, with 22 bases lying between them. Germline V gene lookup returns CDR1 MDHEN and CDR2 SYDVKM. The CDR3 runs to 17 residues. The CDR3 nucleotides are TGTGCCAGCAGTTCCCTCGGGGGGCAGGGTGGGCGTGAAAAACTGTTTTTT. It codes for CASSSLGGQGGREKLFF.

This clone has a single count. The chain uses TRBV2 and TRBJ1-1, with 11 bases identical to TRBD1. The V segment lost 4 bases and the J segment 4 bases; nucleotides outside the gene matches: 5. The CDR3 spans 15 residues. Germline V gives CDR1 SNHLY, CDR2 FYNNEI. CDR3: CASSGGQGAGTEAFF. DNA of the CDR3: TGTGCCAGCAGTGGAGGACAGGGGGCTGGCACTGAAGCTTTCTTT.

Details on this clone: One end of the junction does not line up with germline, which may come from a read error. CDR3 protein: CASSRGPGQGNF. CDR3 nucleotide sequence: TGTGCCAGCAGTCGGGGCCCAGGGCAGGGGAACTTC. J is TRBJ2-5 and V is TRBV28, with a weak D call TRBD1 (6 bases). CDR3 size: 12 residues. Germline CDR1 is MDHEN and CDR2 is SYDVKM. Using reference TRBV28 and TRBJ2-5 for the parts outside the CDR3, the full variable domain is DVKVTQSSRYLVKRTGEKVFLECVQDMDHENMFWYRQDPGLGLRLIYFSYDVKMKEKGDIPEGYSVSREKKERFSLILESASTNQTSMYLCASSRGPGQGNFGPGTRLLVL.

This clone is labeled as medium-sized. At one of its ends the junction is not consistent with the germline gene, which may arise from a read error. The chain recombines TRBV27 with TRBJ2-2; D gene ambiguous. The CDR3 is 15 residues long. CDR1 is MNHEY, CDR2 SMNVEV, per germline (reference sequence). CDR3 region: CASSLSGLNSGELFF. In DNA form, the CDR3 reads TGTGCCAGCAGTTTAAGTGGTCTGAACTCCGGGGAGCTGTTTTTT.

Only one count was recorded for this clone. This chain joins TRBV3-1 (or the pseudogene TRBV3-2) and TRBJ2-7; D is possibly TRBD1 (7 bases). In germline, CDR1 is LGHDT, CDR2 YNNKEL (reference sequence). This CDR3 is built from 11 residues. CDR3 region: CACRGANEQYF. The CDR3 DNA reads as TGTGCTTGCAGGGGGGCTAACGAGCAGTACTTC.

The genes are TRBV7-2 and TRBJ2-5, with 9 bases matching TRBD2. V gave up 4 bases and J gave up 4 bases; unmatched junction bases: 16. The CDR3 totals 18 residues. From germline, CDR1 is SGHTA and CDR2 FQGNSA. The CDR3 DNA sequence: TGTGCCAGCAGCTACCCCCGGGCGGGGGGGGGCCGGAGAGAGACCCAGTACTTC. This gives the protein CASSYPRAGGGRRETQYF.

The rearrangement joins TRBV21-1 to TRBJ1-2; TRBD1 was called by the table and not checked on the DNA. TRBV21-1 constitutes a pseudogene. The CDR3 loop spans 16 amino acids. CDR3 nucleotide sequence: TGTGCCAGCAGCTATCGCCGGGACAGGGTATACTATGGCTACACCTTC. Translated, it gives CASSYRRDRVYYGYTF.

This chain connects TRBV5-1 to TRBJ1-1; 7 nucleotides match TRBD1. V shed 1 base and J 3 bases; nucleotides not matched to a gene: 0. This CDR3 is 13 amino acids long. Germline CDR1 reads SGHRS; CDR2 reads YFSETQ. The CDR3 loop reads CASSLTGDTEAFF. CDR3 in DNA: TGCGCCAGCAGCTTGACAGGGGACACTGAAGCTTTCTTT.

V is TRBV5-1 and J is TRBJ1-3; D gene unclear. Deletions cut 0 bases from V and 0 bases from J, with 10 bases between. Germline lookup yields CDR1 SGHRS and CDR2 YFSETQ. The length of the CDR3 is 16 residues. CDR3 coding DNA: TGCGCCAGCAGCTTGGTGGGAGCGGCCTCTGGAAACACCATATATTTT. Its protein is CASSLVGAASGNTIYF.

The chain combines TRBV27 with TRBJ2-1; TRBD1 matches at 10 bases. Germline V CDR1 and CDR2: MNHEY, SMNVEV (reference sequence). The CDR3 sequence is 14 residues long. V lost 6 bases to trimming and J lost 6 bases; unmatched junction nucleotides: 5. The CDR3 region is CASSFRDRGNEQFF. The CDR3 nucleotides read TGTGCCAGCAGCTTCCGGGACAGGGGCAATGAGCAGTTCTTC.